This entry lists 30 T cell receptor beta chains sequenced from one sample in a study of cytotoxic CD8 clonotypes in ibrutinib-treated CLL. Produced via immunoSEQ multiplex PCR; TCRdb's table is partial and in-frame only. The data show 160,000 or so clones, about 80% seen once. The starting material was PBMCs, obtained after 24 months of ibrutinib treatment. Every receptor here comes from a human donor with chronic lymphocytic leukemia.

This rearrangement joins TRBV7-8 to TRBJ2-7, with TRBD1 as a possible D gene (6 bases). Germline V gene data show CDR1 as SGHVS and CDR2 as FQNEAQ. The CDR3 loop spans 14 amino acids. Deletions cut 5 bases from V and 3 bases from J, with 14 bases between. The CDR3 bases are TGTGCCAGCAGCGAGTCCTACAGGGTCTACGAGCAGTACTTC. It codes for CASSESYRVYEQYF.

The chain joins TRBV20-1 to TRBJ1-2; D is unresolved. V was pared by 6 bases and J by 7 bases, with 12 bases between. The CDR3 runs to 11 residues. Germline CDR1 is DFQATT and CDR2 is SNEGSKA (reference sequence). DNA of the CDR3: TGCAGTGCCACCCGCAGTCCTGGCTACACCTTC. It translates to CSATRSPGYTF.

The chain has TRBV11-2 and TRBJ2-1; 8 nucleotides match TRBD2. Per germline, CDR1 SGHAT and CDR2 FQNNGV. The CDR3 runs 17 residues. Trimming cost V 5 bases and J 1 base; bases outside gene matches: 10. The CDR3: CASSPIAGRRSYNEQFF. CDR3 coding DNA: TGTGCCAGCAGCCCGATAGCGGGGAGAAGGTCCTACAATGAGCAGTTCTTC.

V and J are TRBV29-1 and TRBJ2-5, with 8 bases fitting TRBD2. The CDR3 runs to 14 residues. Germline V CDR1 and CDR2: SQVTM, ANQGSEA. Germline trimming cut 1 base from V and 5 bases from J; bases unmatched to any gene: 6. The CDR3 is CSVEAGGRTETQYF. The DNA for the CDR3 is TGCAGCGTTGAAGCGGGGGGGAGGACGGAGACCCAGTACTTC.

The chain employs TRBV11-3 and TRBJ1-3; 8 bases line up with TRBD1. V dropped 5 bases and J dropped 7; count of bases not matched to a gene: 4. This CDR3 has 13 residues. Germline values: CDR1 SGHNT, CDR2 YENEEA. The CDR3 reads CASSLGQGNTIYF. The DNA for the CDR3 is TGTGCCAGCAGCCTTGGACAGGGTAACACCATATATTTT.

The V call is TRBV14, the J call TRBJ2-2; tentatively, D is TRBD1 (5 bases). With 1 base removed from V and 7 bases from J, the gap between germline ends came to 13 bases. Germline V gene lookup returns CDR1 SGHDN and CDR2 FVKESK. The CDR3 is 15 residues long. The chain's CDR3 is CASSQVLGPSGELFF. DNA for the CDR3: TGTGCCAGCAGCCAAGTATTGGGGCCAAGCGGGGAGCTGTTTTTT.

CDR3 amino acids: CSVRGQVEAFF. In DNA, the CDR3 is TGCAGCGTCAGGGGGCAGGTTGAAGCTTTCTTT. The chain is built from TRBV29-1 and TRBJ1-1, with TRBD1 matching over 8 bases. The CDR3 runs to 11 residues. Germline values: CDR1 SQVTM, CDR2 ANQGSEA. J gave up 7 bases and V 6 bases, and 4 bases lay outside the gene matches.

The rearrangement joins TRBV6-1 to TRBJ1-4; D unclear. This CDR3 contains 14 residues. V lost 2 bases, J lost 4 bases, and 8 bases lay in between. From germline, CDR1 is MNHNS and CDR2 SASEGT. In nucleotides, the CDR3 is TGTGCCAGCAGTGAATCCTATTATAATGAAAAACTGTTTTTT. Residues: CASSESYYNEKLFF.

The V and J genes are TRBV6-4 and TRBJ2-2, with D maybe TRBD2 (5 bases). The V end was cut by 4 bases, the J end by 5 bases, with 17 bases between. The CDR3 is 16 amino acids. The germline gives CDR1 MRHNA, CDR2 SNTAGT. CDR3 sequence reads: CASSAATSTRTGELFF. CDR3 DNA sequence: TGTGCCAGCAGTGCCGCAACTAGTACCCGAACCGGGGAGCTGTTTTTT.

This clone was counted a few times. The V gene is TRBV5-6, the J gene TRBJ2-2; no definite D call. Per the germline V gene, CDR1 is SGHDT and CDR2 is YYEEEE. Trimming took 0 bases from V and 5 from J, leaving 8 bases between them. The CDR3 contains 14 residues. The CDR3, as DNA: TGTGCCAGCAGCTTGGCTGGGCCAACCGGGGAGCTGTTTTTT. Amino acids: CASSLAGPTGELFF.

The chain recombines TRBV30 with TRBJ1-1, with D hard to call. This CDR3 is built from 10 residues. CDR1 is GTSNPN, CDR2 SVGIG, per germline (reference sequence). With 4 bases removed from V and 5 bases from J, the gap between germline ends came to 5 bases. The CDR3 reads CAWKVTEAFF. CDR3 nucleotides: TGTGCCTGGAAGGTGACTGAAGCTTTCTTT.

The chain joins TRBV7-9 to TRBJ1-1, with a tentative D call TRBD1 (5 bases). CDR3 length: 15 residues. The germline V and J ends were trimmed by 4 bases and 1 base, with 13 bases remaining between them. Germline V gene sequence: CDR1 SEHNR, CDR2 FQNEAQ (reference sequence). The CDR3 is CASSSTSTGNTEAFF. CDR3 DNA: TGTGCCAGCAGCTCCACCTCTACAGGGAACACTGAAGCTTTCTTT.

The chain carries TRBV28 and TRBJ2-1; D could derive from TRBD1 or TRBD2 (5 bases each). This CDR3 comprises 16 residues. The V and J ends lost 7 bases and 4 bases respectively, with 20 bases between them. The germline gives CDR1 MDHEN, CDR2 SYDVKM. CDR3 sequence reads: CASTALSGTLYNEQFF. The CDR3 nucleotides read TGTGCCAGCACCGCCTTATCCGGGACCCTATACAATGAGCAGTTCTTC.

V and J are TRBV2 and TRBJ2-7, with D possibly matching TRBD2 (7 bases). Germline V gene lookup returns CDR1 SNHLY and CDR2 FYNNEI. Trimming left V 4 bases short and J 6 bases short, with 13 bases between. The CDR3 has 13 amino acids. The CDR3 sequence: CASSGRGGGEQYF. The DNA of the CDR3 is TGTGCCAGCAGTGGCCGGGGAGGGGGCGAGCAGTACTTC.

This clone was seen a few times. V gene TRBV28 combines with J gene TRBJ2-7; perhaps D is TRBD1 or TRBD2 (5 bases each). V was trimmed by 4 bases and J by 3 bases, leaving 13 bases between them. Germline V gene lookup returns CDR1 MDHEN and CDR2 SYDVKM. The CDR3 spans 14 residues. This CDR3 reads CASSSYGGRYEQYF. The CDR3 coding sequence is TGTGCCAGCAGTTCGTATGGGGGACGCTACGAGCAGTACTTC.

This chain links TRBV7-2 with TRBJ2-1; 7 bases align to TRBD2. The CDR3 runs 15 residues. The germline gives CDR1 SGHTA, CDR2 FQGNSA. Losses at the gene ends were 4 bases for V and 6 bases for J; bases not matched to a gene: 9. The CDR3 nucleotides are TGTGCCAGCAGCTCGAGACTAGCCGGCCCCAATGAGCAGTTCTTC. Translation: CASSSRLAGPNEQFF.

The V and J genes are TRBV6-4 and TRBJ1-1, with D unresolved. Germline CDR1 is MRHNA and CDR2 is SNTAGT. Trimming shortened V by 6 bases and J by 4 bases, and 12 bases separated the two germline ends. This CDR3 comprises 13 residues. The CDR3 sequence: CASSTLQGTEAFF. CDR3 nucleotide sequence: TGTGCCAGCAGCACCCTACAAGGCACTGAAGCTTTCTTT.

This rearrangement joins TRBV5-3 to TRBJ1-5, with D possibly matching TRBD1 (5 bases). TRBV5-3 is known as an ORF, though its function is uncertain. V lost 4 bases, J lost 9 bases, and 20 bases lay in between. CDR3 length: 15 amino acids. DNA for the CDR3: TGTGCCAGAAGCCCCACCAGAAAGACCGGGGGGCCCCAGCATTTT. It codes for CARSPTRKTGGPQHF.

V is TRBV13 and J is TRBJ2-1; D possibly corresponds to TRBD2 (5 bases). The germline V gene has CDR1 PRHDT and CDR2 FYEKMQ (reference sequence). This CDR3 is built from 14 residues. V was pared by 5 bases and J by 7 bases, with 15 bases between. DNA for the CDR3: TGTGCCAGCAGCCTCTCCGGGGATAGGAATGAGCAGTTCTTC. This gives the protein CASSLSGDRNEQFF.

The chain is built from TRBV5-1 and TRBJ1-1; maybe TRBD1 (5 bases). Per the germline V gene, CDR1 is SGHRS and CDR2 is YFSETQ. Trimming shortened V by 4 bases and J by 4 bases, and 11 bases separated the two germline ends. CDR3 length: 13 amino acids. Written as DNA, the CDR3 is TGCGCCAGCAGCCCAGTGGGGGGCACTGAAGCTTTCTTT. Translating gives CASSPVGGTEAFF. Using reference TRBV5-1 and TRBJ1-1 for the parts outside the CDR3, the full variable domain is KAGVTQTPRYLIKTRGQQVTLSCSPISGHRSVSWYQQTPGQGLQFLFEYFSETQRNKGNFPGRFSGRQFSNSRSEMNVSTLELGDSALYLCASSPVGGTEAFFGQGTRLTVV.

The chain joins TRBV5-6 to TRBJ2-7; possible D gene TRBD1, 5 bases. This CDR3 spans 11 amino acids. V lost 4 bases, J lost 8 bases, and 10 bases lay in between. Germline CDR1 SGHDT, CDR2 YYEEEE. In DNA form, the CDR3 reads TGTGCCAGCAGCGCGGACAATCAGCAGTACTTC. Translating gives CASSADNQQYF.

This chain links TRBV29-1 with TRBJ1-1, with unresolved D. Trimming took 5 bases from V and 5 from J, leaving 3 bases between them. The germline V gene has CDR1 SQVTM and CDR2 ANQGSEA. The CDR3 spans 9 residues. This CDR3 is CSVSTEAFF. Written as DNA, the CDR3 is TGCAGCGTTAGTACTGAAGCTTTCTTT.

The chain combines TRBV12-5 with TRBJ2-1, with TRBD2 matching over 14 bases. The CDR3 loop spans 23 amino acids. The germline V gene encodes CDR1 LGHNT and CDR2 FRNRAP. The ends lost 2 bases at V and 2 bases at J; junction bases unmatched: 20. In nucleotides, the CDR3 is TGTGCTAGTGGTTTGCCATTACACCCCTCGGGACTAGCGGGAGTCTGGGCCTACAATGAGCAGTTCTTC. Translated: CASGLPLHPSGLAGVWAYNEQFF.

The rearrangement links TRBV11-2 to TRBJ2-7; tentative D call: TRBD1 (6 bases). The V gene's germline CDR1 is SGHAT and CDR2 FQNNGV. With 2 bases removed from V and 5 bases from J, the gap between germline ends came to 13 bases. The CDR3 has 14 residues. The CDR3 DNA follows: TGTGCCAGCAGCTTACTCGACAGGTTCAACGAGCAGTACTTC. Protein product: CASSLLDRFNEQYF.

This clone was recorded only once. J is TRBJ2-1 and V is TRBV10-3; 10 nucleotides align to TRBD1. Germline trimming cut 3 bases from V and 9 bases from J; bases unmatched to any gene: 11. Germline CDR1 reads ENHRY; CDR2 reads SYGVKD. This CDR3 spans 16 amino acids. As DNA, the CDR3 is TGTGCCATCAGTGACCTGGGACAGGGGCGATCGGCTGAGCAGTTCTTC. Translating gives CAISDLGQGRSAEQFF.

The chain carries TRBV15 and TRBJ2-7; D call uncertain. CDR3 length equals 14 residues. Germline CDR1 LNHNV, CDR2 YYDKDF (reference sequence). V lost 6 bases and J 5 bases, leaving 17 bases between the germline ends. The CDR3 DNA reads as TGTGCCACCAGGACCTTCCCCCGGTCCGACGAGCAGTACTTC. The encoded protein is CATRTFPRSDEQYF.

The chain recombines TRBV7-8 with TRBJ2-1; possible D gene TRBD2, 5 bases. Germline V gene data show CDR1 as SGHVS and CDR2 as FQNEAQ. The V and J ends lost 8 bases and 6 bases respectively, with 8 bases between them. The CDR3 is 11 amino acids. The CDR3 sequence: CASGGRNEQFF. The DNA of the CDR3 is TGTGCCAGCGGCGGGCGCAATGAGCAGTTCTTC.

The table lists this clone with a few counts. CDR3 DNA sequence: TGTGCCAGCAGTGATCAGGAAAACACTGAAGCTTTCTTT. Encoded protein: CASSDQENTEAFF. The rearrangement links TRBV6-1 to TRBJ1-1, with no clear D. Trimming left V 3 bases short and J 2 bases short, with 7 bases between. Germline V CDR1 and CDR2: MNHNS, SASEGT. The CDR3 is 13 residues long.

This clone has only a few counts. The CDR3 DNA reads TGTGCCAGCAAGTTCGGACTGCTTAATGAAAAACTGTTTTTT. Amino acids: CASKFGLLNEKLFF. The rearrangement joins TRBV6-5 to TRBJ1-4; the D is unclear. The CDR3 is 14 amino acids. V was cut by 7 bases and J by 4 bases, with 13 bases left in between. Looked up from germline, CDR1 is MNHEY and CDR2 is SVGAGI.

The chain's CDR3 is CASSSLGGGGYGYTF. The CDR3 nucleotides read TGTGCCAGCAGTTCCCTTGGAGGCGGGGGATATGGCTACACCTTC. The chain carries TRBV28 and TRBJ1-2, with a weak D call TRBD1 (5 bases). In germline, CDR1 is MDHEN, CDR2 SYDVKM. The CDR3 sequence is 15 residues long. Trimming cost V 4 bases and J 5 bases, with 17 bases left between them.